The 32 T cell receptor beta chains listed next were all sequenced from one sample in a study of T cells after yellow fever vaccination. TCRdb re-derived calls from the 5' RACE reads in MiXCR, one entry per CDR3 protein. The data show hundreds of thousands of distinct CDR3 sequences, with around 20% seen just once and 18% held by the top ten. Sample: PBMCs, taken before the yellow fever booster vaccination. These receptors all come from a man younger than 35 who received the YFV17D yellow fever vaccine.

This clonotype has a count of ten or more. V usage is TRBV6-4 and J usage is TRBJ1-5, with a tentative D call TRBD1 (6 bases). This CDR3 spans 13 amino acids. Germline values: CDR1 MRHNA, CDR2 SNTAGT. The V and J ends lost 6 bases and 1 base respectively, with 7 bases between them. Here the CDR3 DNA reads TGTGCCAGCAGCACAGGGAGCAATCAGCCCCAGCATTTT. Residues: CASSTGSNQPQHF.

This chain links TRBV20-1 with TRBJ1-5; no definite D call. Germline-derived CDR1 and CDR2 are DFQATT and SNEGSKA (reference sequence). CDR3 length: 13 amino acids. V was cut by 3 bases and J by 0 bases, with 6 bases left in between. The CDR3 region has the DNA TGCAGTGCTAGTGGGCCTAGCAATCAGCCCCAGCATTTT. Protein product: CSASGPSNQPQHF.

The J gene is TRBJ1-5, the V gene TRBV12-3 or TRBV12-4; D remains ambiguous. Trimming shortened V by 5 bases and J by 0 bases, and 11 bases separated the two germline ends. This CDR3 comprises 15 residues. The DNA of the CDR3 is TGTGCCAGCAGTCCCGGGCAGCTTAGCAATCAGCCCCAGCATTTT. Protein product: CASSPGQLSNQPQHF.

The rearrangement uses TRBV30 and TRBJ1-2, with 7 nucleotides matching TRBD1. Germline assignment: CDR1 GTSNPN and CDR2 SVGIG (reference sequence). The length of the CDR3 is 12 residues. After removal of 4 bases from V and 5 bases from J, the junction contained 4 bases not matched to a gene. Here the CDR3 reads CAWIRGWYGYTF. The CDR3 DNA is TGTGCCTGGATCAGGGGGTGGTATGGCTACACCTTC.

The V gene is TRBV7-2, the J gene TRBJ2-7; weak D call: TRBD1 (5 bases). CDR1 SGHTA and CDR2 FQGNSA come from the germline V gene. The CDR3 is 14 residues long. Trimming stripped 5 bases from V and 5 bases from J, with 16 bases between. CDR3 protein: CASSPQGAKDEQYF. In DNA form, the CDR3 reads TGTGCCAGCAGCCCCCAGGGTGCCAAGGACGAGCAGTACTTC.

This chain joins TRBV5-5 and TRBJ1-2; a weak D match, TRBD1 (6 bases). Trimming shortened V by 0 bases and J by 0 bases, and 12 bases separated the two germline ends. From germline, CDR1 is SGHKS and CDR2 YYEKEE (reference sequence). The CDR3 is 16 amino acids. The CDR3 nucleotides read TGTGCCAGCAGCTTGGTTCCGGACAGCTCTAACTATGGCTACACCTTC. It is translated as CASSLVPDSSNYGYTF.

The chain links TRBV9 to TRBJ2-3; D is unclear. Per germline, CDR1 SGDLS and CDR2 YYNGEE. V was trimmed by 3 bases and J by 4 bases, leaving 6 bases between them. This CDR3 has 12 residues. CDR3 residues: CASSEGADTQYF. As DNA, the CDR3 is TGTGCCAGCAGCGAGGGCGCAGATACGCAGTATTTT.

This clonotype has just a few counts. The V and J genes are TRBV4-2 and TRBJ2-3; possibly TRBD2 for D (6 bases). Trimming stripped 3 bases from V and 1 base from J, with 11 bases between. Germline CDR1 LGHNA, CDR2 YNFKEQ. The CDR3 sequence is 15 residues long. The DNA of the CDR3 is TGTGCCAGCAGCCATTCCCCTAGCGGCACAGATACGCAGTATTTT. This sequence encodes CASSHSPSGTDTQYF.

This clonotype was seen only a few times. This chain uses TRBV20-1 with TRBJ2-5; 8 bases agree with TRBD2. CDR1 DFQATT and CDR2 SNEGSKA come from the germline V gene (reference sequence). The CDR3 contains 14 residues. The junction had 10 bases not matched to a gene; V was cut back by 5 bases and J by 5 bases. CDR3 coding DNA: TGCAGTGCTCCGGTAGCGGGATCGCGGGAGACCCAGTACTTC. Residues: CSAPVAGSRETQYF.

The chain carries TRBV7-9 and TRBJ1-1; D call uncertain. The CDR3 sequence is 15 residues long. The V gene lost 0 bases and the J gene lost 3 bases, with 11 bases spanning the gap. Germline assignment: CDR1 SEHNR and CDR2 FQNEAQ (reference sequence). CDR3 in amino acids: CASSLASTGHTEAFF. In nucleotides, the CDR3 is TGTGCCAGCAGCTTAGCTTCTACTGGGCACACTGAAGCTTTCTTT. Supplemented by reference TRBV7-9 and TRBJ1-1, the full variable domain reads DTGVSQNPRHKITKRGQNVTFRCDPISEHNRLYWYRQTLGQGPEFLTYFQNEAQLEKSRLLSDRFSAERPKGSFSTLEIQRTEQGDSAMYLCASSLASTGHTEAFFGQGTRLTVV.

The chain carries TRBV7-2 and TRBJ1-2; weak D call: TRBD1 (5 bases). Germline V gives CDR1 SGHTA, CDR2 FQGNSA. Trimming left V 3 bases short and J 4 bases short, with 12 bases between. This CDR3 is built from 14 residues. The CDR3 spells CASSLGGPVYGYTF. The DNA for the CDR3 is TGTGCCAGCAGCTTGGGGGGACCGGTCTATGGCTACACCTTC.

This clonotype was observed a handful of times. The rearrangement links TRBV6-5 to TRBJ2-1; a weak D match, TRBD2 (6 bases). The ends were cut back, 6 bases at V and 3 bases at J, with 15 bases in the middle. CDR1 MNHEY and CDR2 SVGAGI come from the germline V gene. CDR3 length: 15 amino acids. The CDR3 nucleotides read TGTGCCAGCAGCCACGAGCGGGTTAACTACAATGAGCAGTTCTTC. Translation: CASSHERVNYNEQFF.

The sample holds a few counts of this clonotype. The chain couples TRBV28 to TRBJ1-5, with unresolved D. Trimming took 3 bases from V and 3 from J, leaving 9 bases between them. CDR3 length: 14 residues. Per germline, CDR1 MDHEN and CDR2 SYDVKM. This chain's CDR3 is CASSLLRANQPQHF. The DNA of the CDR3 is TGTGCCAGCAGTTTGTTGAGGGCCAATCAGCCCCAGCATTTT.

The chain links TRBV20-1 to TRBJ1-1; perhaps TRBD1 as D (5 bases). V was clipped by 1 base and J by 7 bases, with 13 bases between them. Germline CDR1 DFQATT, CDR2 SNEGSKA (reference sequence). This CDR3 is 13 amino acids long. This CDR3 is CSARVQAQGEAFF. CDR3 coding DNA: TGCAGTGCTAGAGTCCAGGCCCAGGGTGAAGCTTTCTTT.

The table lists this clonotype with many counts. J is TRBJ1-2 and V is TRBV6-2 or TRBV6-3; TRBD1 matches 7 bases. The V segment lost 5 bases and the J segment 2 bases; nucleotides outside the gene matches: 2. CDR1 and CDR2 (germline): MNHEY, SVGEGT. The CDR3 has 13 amino acids. The CDR3 coding sequence is TGTGCCAGCAGTCGGGGACAGAACTATGGCTACACCTTC. The encoded protein is CASSRGQNYGYTF.

The chain links TRBV6-5 to TRBJ1-2, with 7 bases matching TRBD1. Germline V gives CDR1 MNHEY, CDR2 SVGAGI. V trimming: 0 bases; J trimming: 2 bases; junction bases outside the gene matches: 12. The CDR3 runs 18 residues. CDR3 amino acids: CASSYSTPRQGQNYGYTF. The CDR3 DNA is TGTGCCAGCAGTTACTCGACCCCCAGACAGGGTCAGAACTATGGCTACACCTTC.

In this sample, this clonotype turned up many times. At one of its ends the junction is not consistent with the germline gene, which may arise from a read error. V gene TRBV9 combines with J gene TRBJ2-3; D might be TRBD2 (6 bases). This CDR3 is built from 15 residues. From germline, CDR1 is SGDLS and CDR2 YYNGEE. Written as DNA, the CDR3 is TGTGCCAGCAGCGTAGCTTTTGAGGGCTTCCGGACTAACCATTTT. Translating it yields CASSVAFEGFRTNHF.

The V call is TRBV6-5, the J call TRBJ2-5; unclear D gene. V lost 0 bases and J 5 bases, leaving 13 bases between the germline ends. The CDR3 loop spans 15 amino acids. Germline V CDR1 and CDR2: MNHEY, SVGAGI. The CDR3 here is CASSYSVRGGETQYF. The DNA for the CDR3 is TGTGCCAGCAGTTACTCGGTTCGTGGTGGGGAGACCCAGTACTTC.

This clonotype was seen only a few times. The genes are TRBV7-6 and TRBJ2-1; D not resolved. The ends were cut back, 5 bases at V and 5 bases at J, with 10 bases in the middle. This CDR3 has 13 amino acids. The V gene's germline CDR1 is SGHVS and CDR2 FNYEAQ. CDR3 nucleotides: TGTGCCAGCAGCCCGATGGGCCACAATGAGCAGTTCTTC. Encoded protein: CASSPMGHNEQFF. Looking up the rest from reference TRBV7-6 and TRBJ2-1 gives the full variable domain: GAGVSQSPRYKVTKRGQDVALRCDPISGHVSLYWYRQALGQGPEFLTYFNYEAQQDKSGLPNDRFSAERPEGSISTLTIQRTEQRDSAMYRCASSPMGHNEQFFGPGTRLTVL.

This clonotype was observed a handful of times. The chain has TRBV20-1 and TRBJ1-2; D call uncertain. Germline V gene lookup returns CDR1 DFQATT and CDR2 SNEGSKA (reference sequence). V was pared by 3 bases and J by 3 bases, with 8 bases between. CDR3 length: 12 residues. This chain's CDR3 is CSASTKYYGYTF. CDR3 nucleotide sequence: TGCAGTGCTAGCACCAAATACTATGGCTACACCTTC.

V and J are TRBV7-3 and TRBJ1-4, with 7 bases lining up with TRBD1. J gave up 10 bases and V 0 bases, and 8 bases lay outside the gene matches. The CDR3 is 15 amino acids. From germline, CDR1 is SGHTA and CDR2 FQGTGA. The CDR3 DNA reads TGTGCCAGCAGCTTAACCCCCAGGGGGGTCGGAAAACTGTTTTTT. Translating gives CASSLTPRGVGKLFF.

The rearrangement joins TRBV20-1 to TRBJ2-1, with 12 bases aligning to TRBD2. Losses at the gene ends were 6 bases for V and 6 bases for J; bases not matched to a gene: 6. The CDR3 spans 14 residues. Germline values: CDR1 DFQATT, CDR2 SNEGSKA (reference sequence). The CDR3 DNA is TGCAGTGCCAGACTAGCGGGGGACCCCAATGAGCAGTTCTTC. Its translation: CSARLAGDPNEQFF.

This chain joins TRBV7-2 and TRBJ1-2; D not resolved. CDR3 size: 14 residues. CDR1 and CDR2 from the germline V gene are SGHTA and FQGNSA. V dropped 0 bases and J dropped 2 bases, with 7 bases sitting between them. CDR3 sequence reads: CASSLAYGNYGYTF. The CDR3 DNA is TGTGCCAGCAGCTTAGCGTACGGGAACTATGGCTACACCTTC.

This clonotype was counted a few times. The chain employs TRBV29-1 and TRBJ2-1; TRBD1 matches at 10 bases. The germline gives CDR1 SQVTM, CDR2 ANQGSEA. CDR3 length: 13 amino acids. V gave up 6 bases and J gave up 10 bases; unmatched junction bases: 9. CDR3 region: CSVPRGDRGEQFF. The CDR3, as DNA: TGCAGCGTCCCGCGAGGGGACAGGGGCGAGCAGTTCTTC.

The CDR3 sequence is CSAPGADQETQYF. As DNA, the CDR3 is TGCAGTGCCCCGGGGGCTGACCAAGAGACCCAGTACTTC. This sequence joins TRBV20-1 and TRBJ2-5; D is tentatively TRBD1 or TRBD2 (6 bases each). Per germline, CDR1 DFQATT and CDR2 SNEGSKA (reference sequence). This CDR3 region has 13 residues. V was shortened by 6 bases and J by 0 bases, with 11 bases between the two germline ends.

Concerning this clonotype: Relative to the germline gene, one junction end is altered; a read error may explain this. This sequence joins TRBV6-1 and TRBJ1-1; 7 bases fit TRBD1. This CDR3 has 11 residues. Germline CDR1 MNHNS, CDR2 SASEGT. The CDR3 nucleotides are TGTGCCAGCAGTGTGGGACAGACCGGCATCTTT. Translated, it gives CASSVGQTGIF.

The table lists this clonotype with a few counts. The chain combines TRBV18 with TRBJ1-4; 7 bases are a match to TRBD1. This CDR3 contains 15 residues. The germline CDR1 and CDR2 sequences are KGHSH and LQKENI. Trimming removed 3 bases from V and 6 bases from J; junction bases left unmatched: 7. The CDR3 coding sequence is TGTGCCAGCTCACCTATGGGACAGCTCCATGAAAAACTGTTTTTT. Amino acid sequence: CASSPMGQLHEKLFF. The whole variable domain, filled in from reference TRBV18 and TRBJ1-4, reads NAGVMQNPRHLVRRRGQEARLRCSPMKGHSHVYWYRQLPEEGLKFMVYLQKENIIDESGMPKERFSAEFPKEGPSILRIQQVVRGDSAAYFCASSPMGQLHEKLFFGSGTQLSVL.

This chain uses TRBV12-3 or TRBV12-4 with TRBJ2-2, with D perhaps matching TRBD2 (5 bases). Trimming removed 4 bases from V and 4 bases from J, with 10 bases in between. The CDR3 length is 14 residues. In DNA, the CDR3 is TGTGCCAGCAGTTCCGGACTGACCACCGGGGAGCTGTTTTTT. It codes for CASSSGLTTGELFF.

In its sample, this clonotype was seen a few times. V and J are TRBV7-2 and TRBJ2-5, with 10 bases fitting TRBD2. Per the germline V gene, CDR1 is SGHTA and CDR2 is FQGNSA. The V gene end was trimmed by 5 bases and the J gene end by 2 bases; junction bases not matched to a gene: 11. The CDR3 totals 17 residues. The CDR3 here is CASSRAGGPRWQETQYF. CDR3 nucleotides: TGTGCCAGCAGCCGAGCGGGGGGGCCGAGATGGCAAGAGACCCAGTACTTC.

V is TRBV10-3 and J is TRBJ2-1; 11 bases are a match to TRBD2. Losses at the gene ends were 5 bases for V and 6 bases for J; bases not matched to a gene: 6. This CDR3 spans 15 amino acids. Looked up from germline, CDR1 is ENHRY and CDR2 is SYGVKD. The CDR3 loop is CAISQVLAGVNEQFF. The CDR3 coding sequence is TGTGCCATCAGTCAGGTACTAGCGGGGGTCAATGAGCAGTTCTTC.

This clonotype has just a few counts. The chain has TRBV10-1 and TRBJ2-3; no firm D call. Trimming left V 4 bases short and J 3 bases short, with 14 bases between. Germline CDR1 and CDR2: WNHNN and SYGVQD (reference sequence). The CDR3 loop spans 15 amino acids. CDR3: CASSASGRGTDTQYF. CDR3 bases: TGCGCCAGCAGTGCTTCAGGACGTGGGACAGATACGCAGTATTTT.

This clonotype was counted a few times. The chain is built from TRBV5-5 and TRBJ1-4; D might be TRBD1 (5 bases). Germline lookup yields CDR1 SGHKS and CDR2 YYEKEE (reference sequence). The length of the CDR3 is 14 residues. V was shortened by 4 bases and J by 3 bases, with 10 bases between the two germline ends. CDR3 in DNA: TGTGCCAGCAGCCTGGGGGAGGCTAATGAAAAACTGTTTTTT. This translates into CASSLGEANEKLFF.